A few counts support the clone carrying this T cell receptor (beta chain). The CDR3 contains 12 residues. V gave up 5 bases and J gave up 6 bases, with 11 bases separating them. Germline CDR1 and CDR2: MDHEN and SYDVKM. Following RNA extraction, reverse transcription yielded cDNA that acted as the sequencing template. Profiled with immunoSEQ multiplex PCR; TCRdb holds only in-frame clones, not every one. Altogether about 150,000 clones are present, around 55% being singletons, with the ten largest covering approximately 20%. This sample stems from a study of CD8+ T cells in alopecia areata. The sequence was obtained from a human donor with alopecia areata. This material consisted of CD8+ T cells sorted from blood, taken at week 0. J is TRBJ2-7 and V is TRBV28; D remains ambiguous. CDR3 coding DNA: TGTGCCAGCAGTCTAGGGTTGTTCGAGCAGTACTTC. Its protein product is CASSLGLFEQYF.